This T cell receptor (beta chain) was found in a study of T cell repertoires in cytomegalovirus infection. Study findings and constraints: Within the response measured ex vivo, HLA-C-restricted CMV-specific TCR beta clonotypes were dominant.

The V gene end was trimmed by 8 bases and the J gene end by 1 base; junction bases not matched to a gene: 11. Looked up from germline, CDR1 is LNHNV and CDR2 is YYDKDF (reference sequence). This CDR3 is built from 16 residues. In its sample, this clonotype was seen a few times. Its antigen remains unknown. TCRdb used MiXCR to reprocess the reads, holding one entry per CDR3 protein. Here the sample spans approximately 550,000 distinct CDR3 sequences, 15% to 20% being singletons. V is TRBV15 and J is TRBJ2-3, with TRBD2 matching 8 bases. The material sequenced was CD8+ T cells from PBMCs. The TCR originated in a human donor in good health (CMV status not recorded). Some clones in this sample may be carry-over from other donors' samples. Here the CDR3 DNA reads TGTGCCACCTTCCACACGGGGGGGCCGGGCACAGATACGCAGTATTTT. Its protein product is CATFHTGGPGTDTQYF.